Detailed here is one TCR beta chain. Under the authors' procedure: The assay estimated nucleated cells by amplifying reference gene primers. Using immunoSEQ multiplex PCR, the repertoire was profiled, and TCRdb retains in-frame clones only, with some absent. Clonal size and the V and J genes are those of that table, whereas D and trimming came from the DNA. Here the sample spans 200,000 to 300,000 clones, approximately 80% being singletons. Patients of the Seattle cohort, enrolled during active infection, were followed longitudinally. The source of the sample is a study of blood T cell repertoires in COVID-19. Study information: Specimens from acute and convalescent COVID-19 originated in the United States, Italy and Spain.

This CDR3 spans 15 amino acids. Germline values: CDR1 MNHEY, CDR2 SVGEGT. V lost 4 bases and J lost 4, with 14 bases in between. Sequenced input: peripheral blood. The TCR originated in a woman older than 75 with COVID-19, enrolled during active disease. The J gene is TRBJ1-5, the V gene TRBV6-2 or TRBV6-3, with D perhaps TRBD1 (6 bases). The CDR3 coding sequence is TGTGCCAGCAGTTCCACAGGGTCCGGAAATCAGCCCCAGCATTTT. Protein product: CASSSTGSGNQPQHF.